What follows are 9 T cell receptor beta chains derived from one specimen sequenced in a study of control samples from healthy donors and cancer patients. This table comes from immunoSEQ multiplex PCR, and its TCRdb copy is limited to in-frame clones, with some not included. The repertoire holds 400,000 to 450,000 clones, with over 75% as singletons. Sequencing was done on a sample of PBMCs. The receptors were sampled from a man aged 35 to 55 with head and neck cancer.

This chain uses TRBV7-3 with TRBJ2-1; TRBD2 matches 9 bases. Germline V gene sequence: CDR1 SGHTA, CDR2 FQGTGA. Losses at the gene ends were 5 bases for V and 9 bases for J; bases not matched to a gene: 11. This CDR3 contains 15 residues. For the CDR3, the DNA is TGTGCCAGCAGCCCCCGGCTAGCGGGAATCTTTGAGCAGTTCTTC. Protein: CASSPRLAGIFEQFF.

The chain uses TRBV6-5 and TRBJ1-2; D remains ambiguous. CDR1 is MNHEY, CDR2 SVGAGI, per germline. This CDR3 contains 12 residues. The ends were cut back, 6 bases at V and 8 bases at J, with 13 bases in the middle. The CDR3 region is CASRKGSWGYTF. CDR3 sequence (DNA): TGTGCCAGCAGAAAGGGTAGTTGGGGCTACACCTTC.

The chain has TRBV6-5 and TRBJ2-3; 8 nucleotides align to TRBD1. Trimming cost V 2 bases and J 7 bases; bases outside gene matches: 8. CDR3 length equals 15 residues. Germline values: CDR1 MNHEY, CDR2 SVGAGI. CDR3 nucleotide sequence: TGTGCCAGCAGTTACAACAGGGGGGAGTTAAATACGCAGTATTTT. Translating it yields CASSYNRGELNTQYF.

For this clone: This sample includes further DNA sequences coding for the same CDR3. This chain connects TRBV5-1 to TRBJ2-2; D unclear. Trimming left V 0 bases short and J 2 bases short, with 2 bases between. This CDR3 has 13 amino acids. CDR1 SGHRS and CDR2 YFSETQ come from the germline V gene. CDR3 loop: CASSLDNTGELFF. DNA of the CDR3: TGCGCCAGCAGCTTGGACAACACCGGGGAGCTGTTTTTT.

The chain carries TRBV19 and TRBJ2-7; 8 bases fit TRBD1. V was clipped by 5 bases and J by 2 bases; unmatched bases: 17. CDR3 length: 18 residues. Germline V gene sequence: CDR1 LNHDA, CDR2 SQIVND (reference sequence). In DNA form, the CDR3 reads TGTGCCAGTAGTCTGAAAGCCGGGACAGGAGTGACACCCTACGAGCAGTACTTC. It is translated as CASSLKAGTGVTPYEQYF. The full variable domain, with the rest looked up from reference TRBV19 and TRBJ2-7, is DGGITQSPKYLFRKEGQNVTLSCEQNLNHDAMYWYRQDPGQGLRLIYYSQIVNDFQKGDIAEGYSVSREKKESFPLTVTSAQKNPTAFYLCASSLKAGTGVTPYEQYFGPGTRLTVT.

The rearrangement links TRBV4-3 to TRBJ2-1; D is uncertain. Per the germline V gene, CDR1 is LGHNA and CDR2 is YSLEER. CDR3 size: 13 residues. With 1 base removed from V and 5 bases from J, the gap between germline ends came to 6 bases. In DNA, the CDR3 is TGCGCCAGCAGCCAAGCAAGGGACAATGAGCAGTTCTTC. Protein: CASSQARDNEQFF.

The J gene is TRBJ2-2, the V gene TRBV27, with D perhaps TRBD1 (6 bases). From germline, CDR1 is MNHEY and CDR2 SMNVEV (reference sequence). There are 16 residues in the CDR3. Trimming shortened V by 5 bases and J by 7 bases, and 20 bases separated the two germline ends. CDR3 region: CASSIEWDIGSGELFF. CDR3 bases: TGTGCCAGCAGTATCGAATGGGACATTGGGAGCGGGGAGCTGTTTTTT.

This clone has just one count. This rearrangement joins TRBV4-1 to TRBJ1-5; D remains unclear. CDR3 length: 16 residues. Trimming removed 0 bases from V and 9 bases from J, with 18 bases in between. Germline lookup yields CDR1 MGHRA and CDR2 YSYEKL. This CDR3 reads CASSQERHVGGMPQHF. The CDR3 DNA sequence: TGCGCCAGCAGCCAAGAGAGACACGTCGGAGGGATGCCCCAGCATTTT.

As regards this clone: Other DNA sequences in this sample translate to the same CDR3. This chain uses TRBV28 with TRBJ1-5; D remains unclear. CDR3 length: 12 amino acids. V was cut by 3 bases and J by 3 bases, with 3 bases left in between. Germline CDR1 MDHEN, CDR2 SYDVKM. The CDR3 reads CASSFPNQPQHF. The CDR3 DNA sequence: TGTGCCAGCAGTTTCCCCAATCAGCCCCAGCATTTT.